A single sample is the source of the 7 T cell receptor beta chains below, sequenced in a study of T cells in localized non-small cell lung cancer. The protocol was immunoSEQ multiplex PCR, while the TCRdb copy is restricted to in-frame clones and leaves out a portion. The sample holds approximately 43,000 clones, about 88% seen once. The source material was peripheral blood, sampled before any cancer treatment. The receptor set was obtained from a woman aged 18 to 50 with stage III lung adenocarcinoma.

The chain couples TRBV29-1 to TRBJ1-2; 8 nucleotides align to TRBD1. CDR1 is SQVTM, CDR2 ANQGSEA, per germline. The CDR3 totals 13 residues. J gave up 6 bases and V 6 bases, and 9 bases lay outside the gene matches. CDR3 bases: TGCAGCGTGGCACCCGGGACAGGAGATGGCTACACCTTC. Translating it yields CSVAPGTGDGYTF. The full variable domain, rest sourced from reference TRBV29-1 and TRBJ1-2, is SAVISQKPSRDICQRGTSLTIQCQVDSQVTMMFWYRQQPGQSLTLIATANQGSEATYESGFVIDKFPISRPNLTFSTLTVSNMSPEDSSIYLCSVAPGTGDGYTFGSGTRLTVV.

V usage is TRBV7-9 and J usage is TRBJ1-2, with unresolved D. Between the trimmed V and J ends, which lost 2 bases and 1 base, there was a span of 11 bases. Germline-derived CDR1 and CDR2 are SEHNR and FQNEAQ (reference sequence). CDR3 length: 15 residues. CDR3 bases: TGTGCCAGCAGCTTAAATCAGGATTATAACTATGGCTACACCTTC. It yields the protein CASSLNQDYNYGYTF.

The chain joins TRBV11-2 to TRBJ2-1; 9 positions match TRBD1. The length of the CDR3 is 15 residues. CDR1 and CDR2 (germline): SGHAT, FQNNGV. Trimming at V came to 4 bases and at J to 6 bases, leaving 7 bases not matched to a gene. CDR3 in amino acids: CASSSNRDRVNEQFF. CDR3 coding DNA: TGTGCCAGCAGCTCCAACCGGGACAGGGTCAATGAGCAGTTCTTC. Full variable domain (missing parts from reference TRBV11-2 and TRBJ2-1): EAGVAQSPRYKIIEKRQSVAFWCNPISGHATLYWYQQILGQGPKLLIQFQNNGVVDDSQLPKDRFSAERLKGVDSTLKIQPAKLEDSAVYLCASSSNRDRVNEQFFGPGTRLTVL.

This chain links TRBV7-3 with TRBJ1-1; D uncertain. There are 14 residues in the CDR3. Between the trimmed V and J ends, which lost 5 bases and 4 bases, there was a span of 14 bases. Germline V CDR1 and CDR2: SGHTA, FQGTGA. This CDR3 is CASSPAGPSTEAFF. The DNA of the CDR3 is TGTGCCAGCAGCCCGGCGGGCCCCTCCACTGAAGCTTTCTTT.

V gene TRBV23-1 combines with J gene TRBJ2-2; D gene ambiguous. TRBV23-1 is given ORF status, its function remaining uncertain. The CDR3 length is 16 residues. Deletions cut 7 bases from V and 0 bases from J, with 15 bases between. This CDR3 is CASTPDVSANTGELFF. In DNA, the CDR3 is TGCGCCAGCACTCCTGATGTTTCGGCGAACACCGGGGAGCTGTTTTTT.

This clone was observed a single time. V is TRBV5-1 and J is TRBJ2-2; 8 positions match TRBD1. There are 15 residues in the CDR3. The germline gives CDR1 SGHRS, CDR2 YFSETQ. The V gene end was trimmed by 6 bases and the J gene end by 0 bases; junction bases not matched to a gene: 4. DNA of the CDR3: TGCGCCAGCACCCAGGGGGCCTCGAACACCGGGGAGCTGTTTTTT. This translates into CASTQGASNTGELFF.

The table lists this clone with a few counts. The V and J genes are TRBV14 and TRBJ1-6; a possible D gene is TRBD1 (5 bases). Trimming stripped 3 bases from V and 4 bases from J, with 16 bases between. CDR1 is SGHDN and CDR2 is FVKESK in the germline V gene. The CDR3 runs 17 residues. The CDR3 DNA is TGTGCCAGCAGCCACTCTGCTCTGGGGCCGTATAATTCACCCCTCCACTTT. This translates into CASSHSALGPYNSPLHF.